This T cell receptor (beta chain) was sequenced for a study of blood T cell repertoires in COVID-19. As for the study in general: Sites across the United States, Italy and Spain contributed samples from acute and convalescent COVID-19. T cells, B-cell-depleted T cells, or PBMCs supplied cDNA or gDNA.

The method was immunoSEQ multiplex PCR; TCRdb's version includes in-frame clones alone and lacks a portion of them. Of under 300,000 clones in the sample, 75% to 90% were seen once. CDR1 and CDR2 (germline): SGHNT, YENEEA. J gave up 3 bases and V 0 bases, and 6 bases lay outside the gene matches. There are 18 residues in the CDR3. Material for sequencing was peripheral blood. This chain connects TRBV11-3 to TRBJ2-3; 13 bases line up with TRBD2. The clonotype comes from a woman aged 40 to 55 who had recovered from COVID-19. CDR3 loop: CASSLDGELAGGTDTQYF. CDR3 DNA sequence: TGTGCCAGCAGCTTAGACGGAGAACTAGCGGGAGGGACAGATACGCAGTATTTT.